Listed here are 11 T cell receptor beta chains from one sample, sequenced in a study of OX40 agonist ivuxolimab in advanced cancers. TCRdb keeps only in-frame clones here, not all; method: immunoSEQ multiplex PCR. The repertoire holds about 19,000 clones, with approximately 80% as singletons. This specimen was CD4+ or CD8+ T cells sorted from blood, taken in a trial of the OX40 agonist ivuxolimab. The receptors derive from an adult with an advanced solid tumor such as melanoma, head and neck, liver or kidney cancer.

CDR3 amino acids: CASSQVYGKSSYEQYF. DNA of the CDR3: TGTGCCAGCAGCCAAGTGTACGGGAAAAGTTCCTACGAGCAGTACTTC. J is TRBJ2-7 and V is TRBV14; maybe TRBD2 (5 bases). The CDR3 totals 16 residues. V lost 1 base, J lost 1 base, and 14 bases lay in between. Germline CDR1 is SGHDN and CDR2 is FVKESK.

The chain couples TRBV28 to TRBJ2-3; 10 bases agree with TRBD2. The CDR3 length is 15 residues. After removal of 8 bases from V and 3 bases from J, the junction contained 8 bases not matched to a gene. Germline CDR1 and CDR2: MDHEN and SYDVKM. Here the CDR3 reads CASLSPSGRTDTQYF. DNA for the CDR3: TGTGCCAGCCTAAGCCCTAGCGGGAGAACAGATACGCAGTATTTT.

The chain links TRBV19 to TRBJ1-2; D gene ambiguous. The CDR3 spans 12 residues. V was clipped by 9 bases and J by 4 bases, with 12 bases between them. CDR1 and CDR2 from the germline V gene are LNHDA and SQIVND (reference sequence). The CDR3 sequence is CASRDGVYGYTF. The CDR3, as DNA: TGTGCCAGCCGAGACGGCGTCTATGGCTACACCTTC.

This chain links TRBV5-4 with TRBJ2-1; 7 bases line up with TRBD1. This CDR3 spans 15 amino acids. Germline CDR1 and CDR2: SGHNT and YYREEE (reference sequence). After removal of 1 base from V and 5 bases from J, the junction contained 6 bases not matched to a gene. The CDR3 loop is CASSLLGGKDNEQFF. The CDR3 coding sequence is TGTGCCAGCAGCTTGTTAGGGGGCAAGGACAATGAGCAGTTCTTC.

CDR3 region: CASSPRDQFFTTYNEQFF. CDR3 bases: TGTGCCAGCAGCCCCCGGGACCAATTCTTTACCACCTACAATGAGCAGTTCTTC. The chain is built from TRBV14 and TRBJ2-1; D possibly matches TRBD1 or TRBD2 (5 bases each). This CDR3 region has 18 residues. Between the trimmed V and J ends, which lost 4 bases and 2 bases, there was a span of 21 bases. Germline loops: CDR1 SGHDN, CDR2 FVKESK.

The rearrangement uses TRBV6-5 and TRBJ1-2, with a weak D call TRBD1 (5 bases). This CDR3 spans 15 amino acids. Deletions cut 3 bases from V and 5 bases from J, with 16 bases between. Per germline, CDR1 MNHEY and CDR2 SVGAGI. The CDR3 is CASSYGPDSKYGYTF. CDR3 DNA sequence: TGTGCCAGCAGTTATGGGCCAGACAGCAAGTATGGCTACACCTTC.

This sequence joins TRBV19 and TRBJ2-5, with D maybe TRBD2 (6 bases). Germline loops: CDR1 LNHDA, CDR2 SQIVND (reference sequence). Trimming took off 9 bases at V and 7 bases at J, with 12 bases between the two ends. There are 11 residues in the CDR3. The CDR3 here is CASGGWSTQYF. The CDR3 DNA is TGTGCCAGCGGGGGTTGGTCGACCCAGTACTTC.

The CDR3 is CASSLAPGSTEAFF. The CDR3 bases are TGTGCCAGCAGCTTAGCGCCAGGCAGCACTGAAGCTTTCTTT. This chain uses TRBV7-6 with TRBJ1-1; D unclear. The CDR3 consists of 14 residues. V was trimmed by 0 bases and J by 4 bases, leaving 9 bases between them. Germline-derived CDR1 and CDR2 are SGHVS and FNYEAQ. Drawing the rest from reference TRBV7-6 and TRBJ1-1, the complete variable domain is GAGVSQSPRYKVTKRGQDVALRCDPISGHVSLYWYRQALGQGPEFLTYFNYEAQQDKSGLPNDRFSAERPEGSISTLTIQRTEQRDSAMYRCASSLAPGSTEAFFGQGTRLTVV.

The rearrangement joins TRBV27 to TRBJ2-3; D may be TRBD2 (5 bases). This CDR3 spans 16 amino acids. Deletions cut 2 bases from V and 1 base from J, with 13 bases between. Looked up from germline, CDR1 is MNHEY and CDR2 is SMNVEV (reference sequence). CDR3 nucleotide sequence: TGTGCCAGCAGTTTACTAGCACCGATCGGCACAGATACGCAGTATTTT. It specifies CASSLLAPIGTDTQYF.

This clone was picked up a small number of times. V and J are TRBV11-3 and TRBJ1-1; D remains ambiguous. The V end was cut by 5 bases, the J end by 1 base, with 8 bases between. The CDR3 length is 13 residues. Germline lookup yields CDR1 SGHNT and CDR2 YENEEA. For the CDR3, the DNA is TGTGCCAGCAGCACCGGACCGAACACTGAAGCTTTCTTT. This gives the protein CASSTGPNTEAFF.

V and J are TRBV7-2 and TRBJ2-5; D call uncertain. V dropped 2 bases and J dropped 0 bases, with 7 bases sitting between them. CDR3 length: 14 residues. Looked up from germline, CDR1 is SGHTA and CDR2 is FQGNSA. CDR3 in amino acids: CASSLLGNQETQYF. DNA for the CDR3: TGTGCCAGCAGCTTATTGGGGAACCAAGAGACCCAGTACTTC.